This T cell receptor (beta chain) is from a study of blood T cell repertoires in COVID-19. Study as a whole: Donors in the United States, Italy and Spain gave samples during acute or convalescent COVID-19. PBMCs, B-cell-depleted T cells, or T cells provided the cDNA or gDNA that made up the material.

Germline V gene lookup returns CDR1 MDHEN and CDR2 SYDVKM. This CDR3 spans 15 amino acids. The V gene lost 7 bases and the J gene lost 3 bases, with 19 bases spanning the gap. Per the study methods: For nucleated cells, counts were estimated from reference gene primer amplification. Assay: immunoSEQ multiplex PCR; the TCRdb copy retains only in-frame clones and omits some. From that table come the V and J calls and clone size; the DNA was used to work out D and trimming. The sample carries around 450,000 clones, around nine tenths recorded once. What was sequenced was peripheral blood. The sequence was collected from a young woman with acute or convalescent COVID-19. The chain couples TRBV28 to TRBJ2-7, with D tentatively TRBD1 (6 bases). As DNA, the CDR3 is TGTGCCAGCACTCCCCCCGGGACAACGAACTACGAGCAGTACTTC. Translating gives CASTPPGTTNYEQYF.